What follows are 23 T cell receptor beta chains derived from one specimen sequenced in a study of cytomegalovirus exposure and HLA in healthy donors. Both 60 Vbeta primers and 13 Jbeta primers went into the PCR. Sequencing used immunoSEQ multiplex PCR; TCRdb keeps in-frame clones, though not all of them. The sample yields tens of thousands of clones, of which the top ten take up approximately 5.9%. The sequencing sample was made of PBMCs. These receptors all stem from a human donor in good health.

The chain uses TRBV11-2 and TRBJ2-1, with 10 bases aligning to TRBD1. There are 11 residues in the CDR3. CDR1 is SGHAT, CDR2 FQNNGV, per germline. V lost 4 bases to trimming and J lost 14 bases; unmatched junction nucleotides: 2. CDR3 nucleotides: TGTGCCAGCAGCTCCGGACAGGGGGAGTTCTTC. Residues: CASSSGQGEFF.

The chain combines TRBV6-5 with TRBJ2-5; 8 bases align to TRBD1. CDR1 is MNHEY, CDR2 SVGAGI, per germline. V was clipped by 6 bases and J by 1 base; unmatched bases: 4. This CDR3 is 14 amino acids long. CDR3 sequence: CASSYGTGQETQYF. In nucleotides, the CDR3 is TGTGCCAGCAGCTACGGGACAGGCCAAGAGACCCAGTACTTC.

CDR3 protein: CASRSGTSGTDTQYF. In nucleotides, the CDR3 is TGTGCCAGCAGGTCCGGGACTAGCGGCACAGATACGCAGTATTTT. The gene calls are TRBV6-1 and TRBJ2-3; the match to TRBD2 covers 10 bases. V was clipped by 6 bases and J by 1 base; unmatched bases: 4. Germline assignment: CDR1 MNHNS and CDR2 SASEGT. The CDR3 covers 15 residues.

The chain carries TRBV7-9 and TRBJ2-3, with D perhaps TRBD1 (5 bases). CDR3 length equals 14 residues. The germline CDR1 and CDR2 sequences are SEHNR and FQNEAQ (reference sequence). Trimming pared 1 base from V and 5 bases from J, leaving 10 bases between. CDR3 sequence (DNA): TGTGCCAGCAGCTTAGTATCAGGGAAAGATACGCAGTATTTT. It yields the protein CASSLVSGKDTQYF.

The chain has TRBV6-5 and TRBJ1-1, with 8 bases lining up with TRBD1. The junction had 16 bases not matched to a gene; V was cut back by 5 bases and J by 11 bases. The V gene's germline CDR1 is MNHEY and CDR2 SVGAGI. The CDR3 covers 15 residues. The DNA for the CDR3 is TGTGCCAGCAGTCCACCCGGGACAGGCGGGAAGGGGGCTTTCTTT. This encodes CASSPPGTGGKGAFF.

J is TRBJ2-3 and V is TRBV19; 7 bases fit TRBD1. J lost 0 bases, V lost 11 bases, and 8 bases had no gene match. The V gene's germline CDR1 is LNHDA and CDR2 SQIVND (reference sequence). The CDR3 totals 14 residues. CDR3 DNA sequence: TGTGCCGCTGGGACAGCGACTAGCACAGATACGCAGTATTTT. It encodes CAAGTATSTDTQYF. The full variable domain, completed using reference TRBV19 and TRBJ2-3, is DGGITQSPKYLFRKEGQNVTLSCEQNLNHDAMYWYRQDPGQGLRLIYYSQIVNDFQKGDIAEGYSVSREKKESFPLTVTSAQKNPTAFYLCAAGTATSTDTQYFGPGTRLTVL.

The chain is built from TRBV27 and TRBJ2-7, with TRBD1 matching 9 bases. J lost 6 bases, V lost 2 bases, and 2 bases had no gene match. Germline V gives CDR1 MNHEY, CDR2 SMNVEV (reference sequence). The CDR3 totals 13 residues. The CDR3 coding sequence is TGTGCCAGCAGTTTAACAGGGGGCATCGAGCAGTACTTC. Encoded protein: CASSLTGGIEQYF.

Turning to this clone: An end of the junction differs from the germline gene, which may be a read error. This sample includes further DNA sequences coding for the same CDR3. CDR3 DNA: TGTGCCTGGAAGGGGACAGGGAATTCACCCCTACACTTT. This codes for CAWKGTGNSPLHF. The chain recombines TRBV30 with TRBJ1-6; 9 positions agree with TRBD1. Per the germline V gene, CDR1 is GTSNPN and CDR2 is SVGIG (reference sequence). This CDR3 has 13 amino acids. Variable domain in full (rest from reference TRBV30 and TRBJ1-6): SQTIHQWPATLVQPVGSPLSLECTVEGTSNPNLYWYRQAAGRGLQLLFYSVGIGQISSEVPQNLSASRPQDRQFILSSKKLLLSDSGFYLCAWKGTGNSPLHFGNGTRLTVT.

The genes are TRBV4-1 and TRBJ2-6; 9 bases fit TRBD1. CDR1 is MGHRA and CDR2 is YSYEKL in the germline V gene. J gave up 1 base and V 3 bases, and 4 bases lay outside the gene matches. This CDR3 is built from 17 residues. CDR3 sequence reads: CASSHLGQGSGANVLTF. The CDR3 DNA follows: TGCGCCAGCAGCCACTTAGGACAGGGGTCTGGGGCCAACGTCCTGACTTTC.

About this clone itself: The junction differs from germline at one of its ends, possibly a read error. The V and J genes are TRBV2 and TRBJ1-1, with TRBD1 matching 7 bases. This CDR3 has 14 amino acids. Germline CDR1 and CDR2: SNHLY and FYNNEI. DNA for the CDR3: TGTGCCAGCAGACTTACAGGGGAGAACACTGAAGATTTCTTT. Residues: CASRLTGENTEDFF.

This chain joins TRBV7-6 and TRBJ1-3; D call uncertain. Per germline, CDR1 SGHVS and CDR2 FNYEAQ. The V and J ends lost 4 bases and 0 bases respectively, with 10 bases between them. CDR3 length equals 15 residues. Written as DNA, the CDR3 is TGTGCCAGCAGCTCCTCGTCGGGCTCTGGAAACACCATATATTTT. Amino acids: CASSSSSGSGNTIYF.

The gene calls are TRBV5-8 and TRBJ2-3; 7 bases fit TRBD1. The CDR3 runs 14 residues. V lost 3 bases and J lost 3; bases outside the gene matches: 4. CDR1 SGHTS and CDR2 YDEGEE come from the germline V gene. This chain's CDR3 is CASSWGQFTDTQYF. The CDR3 nucleotides are TGTGCCAGCAGCTGGGGACAGTTTACAGATACGCAGTATTTT.

With regard to this clone: The junction differs from germline at one of its ends, possibly a read error. The gene calls are TRBV18 and TRBJ1-6; 9 bases align to TRBD1. This CDR3 region has 16 residues. The germline V gene has CDR1 KGHSH and CDR2 LQKENI. CDR3 nucleotide sequence: TGTGCCAGCGCACCTCAACAGGGGGCGAGCAATTCACCCCTCCACTTT. The encoded protein is CASAPQQGASNSPLHF.

The CDR3 nucleotides are TGCGCCAGCAGCCCGTCGGGACTAGCGGGGGGGTCCTACGAGCAGTACTTC. This sequence encodes CASSPSGLAGGSYEQYF. The V and J genes are TRBV5-1 and TRBJ2-7; the match to TRBD2 covers 16 bases. The trim removed 4 bases at V and 1 base at J, leaving 5 bases unmatched. CDR3 size: 17 residues. Germline lookup yields CDR1 SGHRS and CDR2 YFSETQ.

The genes are TRBV5-6 and TRBJ2-6; tentative D call: TRBD1 (7 bases). This CDR3 has 18 residues. V lost 4 bases to trimming and J lost 0 bases, with 17 bases between them. Germline V CDR1 and CDR2: SGHDT, YYEEEE. The CDR3 reads CASSPEGGQLSGANVLTF. The CDR3 nucleotides read TGTGCCAGCAGCCCCGAGGGGGGACAGCTCTCTGGGGCCAACGTCCTGACTTTC.

The chain employs TRBV29-1 and TRBJ1-1; D remains ambiguous. V lost 4 bases and J lost 0, with 6 bases in between. The CDR3 is 12 amino acids. Per germline, CDR1 SQVTM and CDR2 ANQGSEA. The CDR3 nucleotides are TGCAGCGTTGTCCAGATGAACACTGAAGCTTTCTTT. It encodes CSVVQMNTEAFF.

The chain combines TRBV28 with TRBJ2-1; 12 bases are a match to TRBD2. The junction had 3 bases not matched to a gene; V was cut back by 8 bases and J by 7 bases. The length of the CDR3 is 13 residues. CDR1 is MDHEN, CDR2 SYDVKM, per germline. CDR3 in amino acids: CASLAGGRNEQFF. CDR3 nucleotides: TGTGCCAGCCTAGCGGGGGGGCGAAATGAGCAGTTCTTC.

This sequence joins TRBV11-2 and TRBJ2-5; 7 bases map to TRBD1. The V gene's germline CDR1 is SGHAT and CDR2 FQNNGV. Germline trimming cut 5 bases from V and 7 bases from J; bases unmatched to any gene: 7. The CDR3 is 13 amino acids. CDR3: CASSPGTDGTQYF. CDR3 sequence (DNA): TGTGCCAGCAGCCCGGGGACAGATGGGACCCAGTACTTC.

The gene calls are TRBV15 and TRBJ2-7; TRBD1 agrees at 10 bases. Germline loops: CDR1 LNHNV, CDR2 YYDKDF (reference sequence). V lost 4 bases, J lost 4 bases, and 4 bases stayed unmatched. CDR3 length: 14 residues. The CDR3 DNA follows: TGTGCCACCAGCATTGACAGGGGGCTTTACGAGCAGTACTTC. The encoded protein is CATSIDRGLYEQYF.

Turning to this clone: One end of the junction varies from germline; a read error may be responsible. This sample includes further DNA sequences coding for the same CDR3. J is TRBJ1-6 and V is TRBV5-1; 9 bases are a match to TRBD1. This CDR3 spans 16 amino acids. From germline, CDR1 is SGHRS and CDR2 YFSETQ. The CDR3 is CASSLFPTGGNSPLHF. CDR3 bases: TGCGCCAGCAGCTTGTTCCCGACAGGGGGGAATTCACCCCTACACTTT.

The CDR3 sequence is CASSSGQVTNEKLFF. As DNA, the CDR3 is TGTGCCAGCAGCTCTGGACAGGTTACTAATGAAAAACTGTTTTTT. V and J are TRBV7-9 and TRBJ1-4; 7 bases are shared with TRBD1. With 4 bases clipped from V and 2 bases from J, the junction kept 4 bases outside the gene matches. Germline-derived CDR1 and CDR2 are SEHNR and FQNEAQ (reference sequence). The CDR3 has 15 residues.

The chain joins TRBV4-2 to TRBJ2-7; D is possibly TRBD1 (6 bases). With 4 bases removed from V and 8 bases from J, the gap between germline ends came to 21 bases. Germline CDR1 and CDR2: LGHNA and YNFKEQ. This CDR3 spans 15 amino acids. The DNA of the CDR3 is TGTGCCAGCAGCCCCCCCCGGACAGATCCTACTCAGCAGTACTTC. Protein product: CASSPPRTDPTQQYF.

The chain recombines TRBV5-1 with TRBJ2-3, with TRBD1 as a possible D gene (6 bases). Germline V gene lookup returns CDR1 SGHRS and CDR2 YFSETQ. The CDR3 runs to 17 residues. The V gene lost 0 bases and the J gene lost 2 bases, with 16 bases spanning the gap. Here the CDR3 reads CASSLGMGAGPTDTQYF. As DNA, the CDR3 is TGCGCCAGCAGCTTGGGGATGGGGGCAGGACCCACAGATACGCAGTATTTT.